This entry lists 28 T cell receptor beta chains sequenced from one sample in a study of cytomegalovirus exposure and HLA in healthy donors (dated by TCRdb to about 2017). The library was produced with the immunoSEQ multiplex PCR assay. For the multiplex PCR, a mixture combining 60 forward primers for TCR Vbeta segments and 13 reverse primers for TCR Jbeta segments was used. TCRdb obtained this table from immuneACCESS and retained in-frame rearrangements with V and J assigned. These tables miss some clones; where compared with another copy, unresolved V genes account for less than half of the shortfall, and the remainder is unexplained. The sample yields 150,000 or so clones; 60% to 80% were counted once. Of the sample, around 0.89% falls within the top ten clones. Sample: PBMCs. Every receptor here comes from a woman aged 50 to 60 in good health and CMV-seropositive.

The chain recombines TRBV5-1 with TRBJ2-5; TRBD2 might be the D (6 bases). Germline-derived CDR1 and CDR2 are SGHRS and YFSETQ. The CDR3 length is 14 residues. Trimming left V 0 bases short and J 2 bases short, with 8 bases between. As DNA, the CDR3 is TGCGCCAGCAGCTTGGGAGCGGGTCAAGAGACCCAGTACTTC. Protein sequence: CASSLGAGQETQYF.

The chain is built from TRBV5-6 and TRBJ2-7; possible D gene TRBD2, 6 bases. Germline CDR1 SGHDT, CDR2 YYEEEE. The V gene lost 3 bases and the J gene lost 4 bases, with 8 bases spanning the gap. This CDR3 contains 12 residues. The CDR3 spells CASSSGTYEQYF. CDR3 coding DNA: TGTGCCAGCAGCTCCGGGACTTACGAGCAGTACTTC.

This chain connects TRBV5-1 to TRBJ2-3, with TRBD1 identical over 8 bases. Germline V gene sequence: CDR1 SGHRS, CDR2 YFSETQ. The CDR3 has 16 residues. The V segment lost 4 bases and the J segment 4 bases; nucleotides outside the gene matches: 11. CDR3 sequence (DNA): TGCGCCAGCAGCACTGCCGGACAGGGATGGGCAGATACGCAGTATTTT. Translated, it gives CASSTAGQGWADTQYF.

The chain carries TRBV10-3 and TRBJ2-1, with 7 bases fitting TRBD2. The CDR3 contains 15 residues. The V gene end was trimmed by 0 bases and the J gene end by 3 bases; junction bases not matched to a gene: 2. Per germline, CDR1 ENHRY and CDR2 SYGVKD. CDR3 residues: CAISESGGVYNEQFF. In DNA form, the CDR3 reads TGTGCCATCAGTGAGTCGGGGGGGGTCTACAATGAGCAGTTCTTC.

V gene TRBV27 combines with J gene TRBJ2-7, with D tentatively TRBD1 (5 bases). Trimming stripped 8 bases from V and 2 bases from J, with 13 bases between. The CDR3 is made up of 13 amino acids. CDR1 and CDR2 from the germline V gene are MNHEY and SMNVEV (reference sequence). For the CDR3, the DNA is TGTGCCAGCTCCCTAAGGGGTGCCTACGAGCAGTACTTC. It specifies CASSLRGAYEQYF.

The rearrangement joins TRBV4-1 to TRBJ1-5; TRBD1 matches at 11 bases. Unmatched junction bases numbered 8, after V lost 4 bases and J lost 6 bases. Germline values: CDR1 MGHRA, CDR2 YSYEKL. CDR3 length equals 16 residues. The CDR3 bases are TGCGCCAGCAGCCTTCACGGGACAGGGGGTAGTCAGCCCCAGCATTTT. Translated: CASSLHGTGGSQPQHF.

The rearrangement uses TRBV7-8 and TRBJ2-7, with D possibly matching TRBD2 (7 bases). CDR3 size: 14 residues. V dropped 2 bases and J dropped 7 bases, with 15 bases sitting between them. Germline loops: CDR1 SGHVS, CDR2 FQNEAQ. In nucleotides, the CDR3 is TGTGCCAGCAGCTTAACCGCCGCGGGGGCTGAGCAGTACTTC. Translated, it gives CASSLTAAGAEQYF. The whole variable domain, remainder taken from reference TRBV7-8 and TRBJ2-7, is GAGVSQSPRYKVAKRGQDVALRCDPISGHVSLFWYQQALGQGPEFLTYFQNEAQLDKSGLPSDRFFAERPEGSVSTLKIQRTQQEDSAVYLCASSLTAAGAEQYFGPGTRLTVT.

The V and J genes are TRBV5-4 and TRBJ2-3; D gene uncertain. The CDR3 has 12 amino acids. The germline V gene has CDR1 SGHNT and CDR2 YYREEE (reference sequence). The V end lost 4 bases, the J end lost 0 bases, and 3 bases lay between the germline ends. CDR3 DNA sequence: TGTGCCAGCAGCCTAAGCACAGATACGCAGTATTTT. It translates to CASSLSTDTQYF.

Here the CDR3 DNA reads TGTGCCAGCGGCCGGACAGGGGGCAATGAGCAGTTCTTC. Translating it yields CASGRTGGNEQFF. The genes are TRBV6-6 and TRBJ2-1; TRBD1 matches at 10 bases. The CDR3 is 13 amino acids. From germline, CDR1 is MNHNY and CDR2 SVGAGI (reference sequence). V lost 8 bases, J lost 6 bases, and 4 bases stayed unmatched.

The J gene is TRBJ2-2, the V gene TRBV7-2, with 10 bases lining up with TRBD1. Unmatched junction bases numbered 5, after V lost 3 bases and J lost 7 bases. The CDR3 has 15 residues. Germline values: CDR1 SGHTA, CDR2 FQGNSA. The CDR3 loop reads CASSFRQGANGELFF. CDR3 nucleotide sequence: TGTGCCAGCAGCTTTCGACAGGGGGCGAACGGGGAGCTGTTTTTT.

This clone was seen once. This rearrangement joins TRBV7-8 to TRBJ2-5; 13 bases align to TRBD2. Germline loops: CDR1 SGHVS, CDR2 FQNEAQ. The junction had 8 bases not matched to a gene; V was cut back by 2 bases and J by 5 bases. This CDR3 spans 17 amino acids. The chain's CDR3 is CASSLYGTSGVPETQYF. The CDR3 bases are TGTGCCAGCAGCTTATACGGGACTAGCGGGGTTCCGGAGACCCAGTACTTC.

In this sample, this clone is medium-sized (0.01 to 0.1%). Other DNA sequences in this sample translate to the same CDR3. The chain joins TRBV28 to TRBJ2-2; D gene uncertain. Trimming left V 6 bases short and J 4 bases short, with 9 bases between. This CDR3 region has 13 residues. In germline, CDR1 is MDHEN, CDR2 SYDVKM. CDR3 bases: TGTGCCAGCAGCCATCGAGGCACCGGGGAGCTGTTTTTT. This sequence encodes CASSHRGTGELFF.

This clone has a handful of counts. This sequence joins TRBV9 and TRBJ2-5; a possible D gene is TRBD1 (5 bases). Germline CDR1 reads SGDLS; CDR2 reads YYNGEE. CDR3 length: 15 residues. V was clipped by 0 bases and J by 0 bases, with 9 bases between them. CDR3 protein: CASSVVAGYQETQYF. The CDR3 nucleotides are TGTGCCAGCAGCGTAGTGGCAGGGTACCAAGAGACCCAGTACTTC.

This sequence joins TRBV7-2 and TRBJ1-1; no clear D gene. Trimming pared 5 bases from V and 4 bases from J, leaving 8 bases between. The CDR3 totals 12 residues. CDR1 is SGHTA and CDR2 is FQGNSA in the germline V gene. The chain's CDR3 is CASSLWSTEAFF. The CDR3 nucleotides read TGTGCCAGCAGCCTGTGGAGCACTGAAGCTTTCTTT.

The rearrangement joins TRBV9 to TRBJ1-1; tentative D call: TRBD1 (5 bases). The ends were cut back, 4 bases at V and 3 bases at J, with 16 bases in the middle. Germline assignment: CDR1 SGDLS and CDR2 YYNGEE. There are 15 residues in the CDR3. This chain's CDR3 is CASSPRGGTHTEAFF. DNA of the CDR3: TGTGCCAGCAGCCCCCGGGGGGGAACCCACACTGAAGCTTTCTTT.

V and J are TRBV5-4 and TRBJ2-1; 14 bases align to TRBD2. This CDR3 is built from 15 residues. Looked up from germline, CDR1 is SGHNT and CDR2 is YYREEE (reference sequence). The ends lost 4 bases at V and 7 bases at J; junction bases unmatched: 4. In DNA, the CDR3 is TGTGCCAGCAGCCCTGGGACTAGCGGGAGTAATGAGCAGTTCTTC. It codes for CASSPGTSGSNEQFF. Drawing the rest from reference TRBV5-4 and TRBJ2-1, the complete variable domain is ETGVTQSPTHLIKTRGQQVTLRCSSQSGHNTVSWYQQALGQGPQFIFQYYREEENGRGNFPPRFSGLQFPNYSSELNVNALELDDSALYLCASSPGTSGSNEQFFGPGTRLTVL.

Only one count was recorded for this clone. This chain uses TRBV4-3 with TRBJ1-2; D unresolved. The length of the CDR3 is 15 residues. CDR1 is LGHNA and CDR2 is YSLEER in the germline V gene. V lost 0 bases to trimming and J lost 5 bases, with 13 bases between them. CDR3 amino acids: CASSQEIQGRYGYTF. The CDR3 nucleotides read TGCGCCAGCAGCCAAGAGATACAAGGGAGATATGGCTACACCTTC.

The chain links TRBV2 to TRBJ2-1, with D maybe TRBD1 (5 bases). This CDR3 contains 12 residues. Trimming shortened V by 3 bases and J by 6 bases, and 6 bases separated the two germline ends. CDR1 is SNHLY, CDR2 FYNNEI, per germline. CDR3 DNA sequence: TGTGCCAGCAGTGAGACAGCCAATGAGCAGTTCTTC. Its translation is CASSETANEQFF.

The chain joins TRBV28 to TRBJ2-1; D gene uncertain. The ends were cut back, 4 bases at V and 6 bases at J, with 13 bases in the middle. Germline V lookup: CDR1 MDHEN, CDR2 SYDVKM. CDR3 length equals 14 residues. This chain's CDR3 is CASSSTLPGNEQFF. The CDR3 DNA reads as TGTGCCAGCAGTTCTACCCTTCCAGGCAATGAGCAGTTCTTC.

This chain uses TRBV18 with TRBJ2-3; a weak D match, TRBD1 (5 bases). The CDR3 length is 14 residues. Per germline, CDR1 KGHSH and CDR2 LQKENI. V lost 2 bases to trimming and J lost 2 bases, with 8 bases between them. CDR3 coding DNA: TGTGCCAGCTCACCAAGACAGACCACAGATACGCAGTATTTT. It encodes CASSPRQTTDTQYF. Variable domain in full (rest from reference TRBV18 and TRBJ2-3): NAGVMQNPRHLVRRRGQEARLRCSPMKGHSHVYWYRQLPEEGLKFMVYLQKENIIDESGMPKERFSAEFPKEGPSILRIQQVVRGDSAAYFCASSPRQTTDTQYFGPGTRLTVL.

The chain couples TRBV7-9 to TRBJ1-6; D possibly corresponds to TRBD1 (6 bases). Trimming took 4 bases from V and 4 from J, leaving 8 bases between them. Germline assignment: CDR1 SEHNR and CDR2 FQNEAQ (reference sequence). This CDR3 spans 14 amino acids. The CDR3 DNA sequence: TGTGCCAGCAGCTCGGACAGTTATAATTCACCCCTCCACTTT. Protein sequence: CASSSDSYNSPLHF.

This clone was observed once. The CDR3 spells CASSVETGPAGTQYF. The DNA of the CDR3 is TGTGCCAGCAGCGTAGAGACAGGACCAGCAGGTACGCAGTATTTT. The chain combines TRBV9 with TRBJ2-3; a possible D gene is TRBD1 (6 bases). CDR1 and CDR2 (germline): SGDLS, YYNGEE. Trimming pared 0 bases from V and 8 bases from J, leaving 16 bases between. CDR3 length equals 15 residues.

The chain recombines TRBV5-6 with TRBJ1-5; possible D gene TRBD1, 5 bases. Germline values: CDR1 SGHDT, CDR2 YYEEEE. This CDR3 contains 15 residues. V was cut by 3 bases and J by 7 bases, with 17 bases left in between. In DNA form, the CDR3 reads TGTGCCAGCAGCTCCGGGTGGCAGGGTATACAGCCCCAGCATTTT. Protein sequence: CASSSGWQGIQPQHF.

The CDR3 loop is CAITDRRNTEAFF. The CDR3 DNA sequence: TGTGCCATCACGGACAGGAGGAACACTGAAGCTTTCTTT. This chain connects TRBV10-3 to TRBJ1-1; TRBD1 matches 7 bases. Germline V gene sequence: CDR1 ENHRY, CDR2 SYGVKD. The CDR3 consists of 13 residues. Unmatched junction bases numbered 3, after V lost 7 bases and J lost 1 base.

This clone was found a few times. This chain uses TRBV5-4 with TRBJ1-1; TRBD1 might be the D (5 bases). Trimming removed 2 bases at V and 6 bases at J, with 11 bases between. The CDR3 is 13 residues long. Germline V gives CDR1 SGHNT, CDR2 YYREEE (reference sequence). CDR3 amino acids: CASSFAGIPEAFF. For the CDR3, the DNA is TGTGCCAGCAGCTTCGCAGGGATCCCTGAAGCTTTCTTT.

This chain joins TRBV19 and TRBJ2-6; D remains ambiguous. V was pared by 10 bases and J by 3 bases, with 10 bases between. The CDR3 contains 13 residues. Germline assignment: CDR1 LNHDA and CDR2 SQIVND (reference sequence). The CDR3 protein is CATRRGGANVLTF. The CDR3 region has the DNA TGTGCCACCCGGAGAGGTGGGGCCAACGTCCTGACTTTC.

This clone was counted between two and nine times. The chain joins TRBV28 to TRBJ1-2; 9 nucleotides agree with TRBD1. Losses at the gene ends were 10 bases for V and 0 bases for J; bases not matched to a gene: 6. Germline assignment: CDR1 MDHEN and CDR2 SYDVKM. This CDR3 has 14 amino acids. CDR3 sequence reads: CATHDRGANYGYTF. The CDR3 DNA reads TGTGCCACTCACGACAGGGGGGCTAACTATGGCTACACCTTC.

The rearrangement links TRBV27 to TRBJ1-1; 8 bases are a match to TRBD1. CDR1 and CDR2 from the germline V gene are MNHEY and SMNVEV (reference sequence). The CDR3 loop spans 14 amino acids. The J segment lost 6 bases and the V segment lost 6 bases, leaving 9 bases of the junction unmatched. The CDR3: CASSPQGVGPEAFF. CDR3 DNA sequence: TGTGCCAGCAGCCCACAGGGGGTGGGCCCTGAAGCTTTCTTT.